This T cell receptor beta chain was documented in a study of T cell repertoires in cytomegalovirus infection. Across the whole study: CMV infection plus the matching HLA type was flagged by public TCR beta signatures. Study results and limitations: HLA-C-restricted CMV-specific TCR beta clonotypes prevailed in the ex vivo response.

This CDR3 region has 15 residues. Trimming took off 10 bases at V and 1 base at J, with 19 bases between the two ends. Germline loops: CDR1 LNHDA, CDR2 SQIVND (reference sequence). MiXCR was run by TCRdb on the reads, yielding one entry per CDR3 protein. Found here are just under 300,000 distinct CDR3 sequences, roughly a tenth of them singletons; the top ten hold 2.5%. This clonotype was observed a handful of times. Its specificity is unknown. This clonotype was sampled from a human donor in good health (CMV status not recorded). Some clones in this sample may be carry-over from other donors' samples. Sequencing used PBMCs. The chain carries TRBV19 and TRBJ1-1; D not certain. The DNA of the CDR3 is TGTGCCACTTTGCCCAGCCAGAGGCCGAACACTGAAGCTTTCTTT. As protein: CATLPSQRPNTEAFF.